This passage covers 22 T cell receptor beta chains from one sample sequenced in a study of blood T cell repertoires in COVID-19. The protocol was immunoSEQ multiplex PCR, while the TCRdb copy is restricted to in-frame clones and leaves out a portion. Found here are approximately 190,000 clones, 80% of them singletons; the top ten hold roughly 6.4%. The material sequenced was peripheral blood. These receptors originate from a man aged 55 to 70 with acute or convalescent COVID-19.

V usage is TRBV9 and J usage is TRBJ2-1; possibly TRBD1 for D (6 bases). Germline V CDR1 and CDR2: SGDLS, YYNGEE. V was clipped by 1 base and J by 7 bases, with 18 bases between them. CDR3 length: 16 amino acids. CDR3 region: CASSVRRDTESNEQFF. In nucleotides, the CDR3 is TGTGCCAGCAGCGTACGAAGGGACACGGAATCTAATGAGCAGTTCTTC.

Of note for this clone: This same CDR3 is encoded by further DNA sequences in the sample. V and J are TRBV19 and TRBJ1-5; D is perhaps TRBD1 (5 bases). V shed 1 base and J shed 5 bases, with 6 bases lying between them. CDR1 LNHDA and CDR2 SQIVND come from the germline V gene (reference sequence). The CDR3 runs to 13 residues. In DNA form, the CDR3 reads TGTGCCAGTAGTATAGTCAGGGATCAGCCCCAGCATTTT. Encoded protein: CASSIVRDQPQHF.

Here the CDR3 DNA reads TGTGCCAGCAGCTTAGAGCCCCAGGGTAGGGGCTATGGCTACACCTTC. Amino acid sequence: CASSLEPQGRGYGYTF. This sequence joins TRBV7-2 and TRBJ1-2, with D perhaps matching TRBD1 (5 bases). V gave up 1 base and J gave up 4 bases, with 16 bases separating them. The CDR3 extends over 16 amino acids. Germline V gene data show CDR1 as SGHTA and CDR2 as FQGNSA.

The chain is built from TRBV7-6 and TRBJ1-6; possible D gene TRBD1, 5 bases. The germline V gene has CDR1 SGHVS and CDR2 FNYEAQ. V was clipped by 1 base and J by 8 bases, with 9 bases between them. The CDR3 extends over 14 amino acids. CDR3 nucleotide sequence: TGTGCCAGCAGCTTAGGCAGGGCGGATTCACCCCTCCACTTT. It encodes CASSLGRADSPLHF.

The gene calls are TRBV7-9 and TRBJ2-3, with a tentative D call TRBD2 (6 bases). The CDR3 loop spans 17 amino acids. Per the germline V gene, CDR1 is SEHNR and CDR2 is FQNEAQ (reference sequence). The V and J ends lost 1 base and 6 bases respectively, with 20 bases between them. The CDR3 here is CASSLGRGGLSGDTQYF. CDR3 DNA sequence: TGTGCCAGCAGCTTAGGTAGGGGAGGACTAAGCGGGGATACGCAGTATTTT.

This chain connects TRBV4-2 to TRBJ2-3; possible D gene TRBD2, 5 bases. Germline V gives CDR1 LGHNA, CDR2 YNFKEQ. This CDR3 contains 16 residues. V lost 0 bases and J lost 0, with 10 bases in between. The CDR3 region has the DNA TGTGCCAGCAGCCAAGACGCGACTAAAAGCACAGATACGCAGTATTTT. It encodes CASSQDATKSTDTQYF.

This chain links TRBV4-3 with TRBJ2-2, with 8 bases aligning to TRBD1. The CDR3 loop spans 17 amino acids. V shed 3 bases and J 5 bases; nucleotides not matched to a gene: 11. Looked up from germline, CDR1 is LGHNA and CDR2 is YSLEER. Here the CDR3 reads CASSHPTTGAVTGELFF. DNA of the CDR3: TGCGCCAGCAGCCATCCCACGACAGGGGCCGTTACCGGGGAGCTGTTTTTT.

The chain joins TRBV9 to TRBJ1-3; 8 bases map to TRBD1. CDR1 and CDR2 from the germline V gene are SGDLS and YYNGEE. V shed 0 bases and J 0 bases; nucleotides not matched to a gene: 5. The CDR3 is made up of 17 amino acids. The CDR3 DNA follows: TGTGCCAGCAGCGTAGGTGCAGGGGGCAACTCTGGAAACACCATATATTTT. Amino acid sequence: CASSVGAGGNSGNTIYF.

To note about this clone: Other DNA sequences from this sample encode an identical CDR3 as well. The J gene is TRBJ1-2, the V gene TRBV7-2; tentative D call: TRBD1 (5 bases). Trimming cost V 0 bases and J 4 bases, with 9 bases left between them. The CDR3 spans 14 residues. The germline V gene encodes CDR1 SGHTA and CDR2 FQGNSA. The CDR3 bases are TGTGCCAGCAGCTTAGCGCAGGGTTCCTATGGCTACACCTTC. This encodes CASSLAQGSYGYTF.

The chain links TRBV19 to TRBJ2-1; 7 nucleotides line up with TRBD2. CDR3 length: 16 residues. Losses at the gene ends were 0 bases for V and 8 bases for J; bases not matched to a gene: 10. The germline CDR1 and CDR2 sequences are LNHDA and SQIVND (reference sequence). DNA of the CDR3: TGTGCCAGTAGTATAGACGCAGGCGGGAGACGTCATGAGCAGTTCTTC. Its protein product is CASSIDAGGRRHEQFF.

The V gene is TRBV2, the J gene TRBJ2-1, with a tentative D call TRBD2 (6 bases). CDR1 SNHLY and CDR2 FYNNEI come from the germline V gene. Trimming took 4 bases from V and 5 from J, leaving 12 bases between them. CDR3 length: 14 residues. In nucleotides, the CDR3 is TGTGCCAGCAGTGTACGGAGGGAGAACAATGAGCAGTTCTTC. It is translated as CASSVRRENNEQFF. Full variable domain (rest looked up from reference TRBV2 and TRBJ2-1): EPEVTQTPSHQVTQMGQEVILRCVPISNHLYFYWYRQILGQKVEFLVSFYNNEISEKSEIFDDQFSVERPDGSNFTLKIRSTKLEDSAMYFCASSVRRENNEQFFGPGTRLTVL.

The rearrangement links TRBV18 to TRBJ2-7, with 11 bases identical to TRBD2. The germline gives CDR1 KGHSH, CDR2 LQKENI. The trim removed 2 bases at V and 3 bases at J, leaving 3 bases unmatched. The CDR3 contains 15 residues. The chain's CDR3 is CASSPTSGRRYEQYF. CDR3 nucleotides: TGTGCCAGCTCACCAACTAGCGGGAGACGCTACGAGCAGTACTTC.

Comments on this clone: Other nucleotide sequences in the sample specify the same CDR3. This chain joins TRBV5-1 and TRBJ2-7; weak D call: TRBD2 (6 bases). Germline V gives CDR1 SGHRS, CDR2 YFSETQ. There are 15 residues in the CDR3. V was pared by 3 bases and J by 2 bases, with 15 bases between. In DNA form, the CDR3 reads TGCGCCAGCAGCTCAACACCGTCGGGAGCCTACGAGCAGTACTTC. Translated: CASSSTPSGAYEQYF. The entire variable domain, with the rest obtained from reference TRBV5-1 and TRBJ2-7, is as follows: KAGVTQTPRYLIKTRGQQVTLSCSPISGHRSVSWYQQTPGQGLQFLFEYFSETQRNKGNFPGRFSGRQFSNSRSEMNVSTLELGDSALYLCASSSTPSGAYEQYFGPGTRLTVT.

The J gene is TRBJ2-1, the V gene TRBV6-1; maybe TRBD2 (6 bases). The CDR3 runs to 15 residues. Trimming cost V 0 bases and J 0 bases, with 6 bases left between them. From germline, CDR1 is MNHNS and CDR2 SASEGT. The CDR3 protein is CASSEAGGSYNEQFF. In nucleotides, the CDR3 is TGTGCCAGCAGTGAAGCGGGGGGCTCCTACAATGAGCAGTTCTTC.

The gene calls are TRBV12-5 and TRBJ2-1; no firm D call. Between the trimmed V and J ends, which lost 6 bases and 6 bases, there was a span of 9 bases. The germline gives CDR1 LGHNT, CDR2 FRNRAP. CDR3 length: 12 residues. The CDR3 DNA follows: TGTGCTAGTGGCTTCGAGGCCAATGAGCAGTTCTTC. This codes for CASGFEANEQFF.

The gene calls are TRBV18 and TRBJ2-5, with unresolved D. Deletions cut 2 bases from V and 5 bases from J, with 9 bases between. From germline, CDR1 is KGHSH and CDR2 LQKENI. The CDR3 is made up of 13 amino acids. The CDR3 coding sequence is TGTGCCAGCTCACCAGATACTGTGGAGACCCAGTACTTC. It yields the protein CASSPDTVETQYF.

This clone was seen once. V and J are TRBV28 and TRBJ2-5; a possible D gene is TRBD2 (6 bases). The CDR3 runs to 13 residues. Trimming took off 5 bases at V and 7 bases at J, with 14 bases between the two ends. Per the germline V gene, CDR1 is MDHEN and CDR2 is SYDVKM. The CDR3 loop reads CASSTPGVVTQYF. The DNA for the CDR3 is TGTGCCAGCAGTACCCCGGGGGTAGTGACCCAGTACTTC.

This clone showed up just once. This sequence joins TRBV19 and TRBJ2-5, with D possibly TRBD1 on 6 matching bases. Germline CDR1 LNHDA, CDR2 SQIVND (reference sequence). The CDR3 consists of 12 residues. The V gene lost 4 bases and the J gene lost 5 bases, with 8 bases spanning the gap. CDR3 amino acids: CASSTRGETQYF. CDR3 DNA: TGTGCCAGTAGTACTAGGGGGGAGACCCAGTACTTC.

The chain employs TRBV24-1 and TRBJ2-4; D perhaps matches TRBD2 (6 bases). Germline-derived CDR1 and CDR2 are KGHDR and SFDVKD. The CDR3 runs 17 residues. The V gene lost 2 bases and the J gene lost 0 bases, with 13 bases spanning the gap. CDR3 amino acids: CATSDSTSTLAKNIQYF. CDR3 DNA: TGTGCCACCAGTGATTCGACTAGTACTTTAGCCAAAAACATTCAGTACTTC.

The chain employs TRBV10-1 and TRBJ2-1; 9 bases line up with TRBD2. From germline, CDR1 is WNHNN and CDR2 SYGVQD (reference sequence). The CDR3 is made up of 16 amino acids. Trimming took 7 bases from V and 4 from J; bases not matched to a gene: 11. CDR3 sequence: CASTGSSGSRYNEQFF. The CDR3 region has the DNA TGCGCCAGCACTGGGAGTAGCGGGAGCAGGTACAATGAGCAGTTCTTC.

In this sample, this clone turned up once. The chain combines TRBV4-2 with TRBJ2-1; TRBD2 agrees at 10 bases. CDR3 length: 15 residues. CDR1 LGHNA and CDR2 YNFKEQ come from the germline V gene. V lost 3 bases to trimming and J lost 4 bases; unmatched junction nucleotides: 3. CDR3 nucleotide sequence: TGTGCCAGCAGCCATCAAGCGGGGGGGTACAATGAGCAGTTCTTC. It specifies CASSHQAGGYNEQFF.

The chain employs TRBV24-1 and TRBJ2-4; 9 positions match TRBD1. CDR3 length equals 17 residues. Trimming removed 3 bases from V and 0 bases from J; junction bases left unmatched: 5. Germline CDR1 KGHDR, CDR2 SFDVKD. Here the CDR3 reads CATSDPGTGTAKNIQYF. CDR3 coding DNA: TGTGCCACCAGTGATCCGGGGACAGGGACAGCCAAAAACATTCAGTACTTC.